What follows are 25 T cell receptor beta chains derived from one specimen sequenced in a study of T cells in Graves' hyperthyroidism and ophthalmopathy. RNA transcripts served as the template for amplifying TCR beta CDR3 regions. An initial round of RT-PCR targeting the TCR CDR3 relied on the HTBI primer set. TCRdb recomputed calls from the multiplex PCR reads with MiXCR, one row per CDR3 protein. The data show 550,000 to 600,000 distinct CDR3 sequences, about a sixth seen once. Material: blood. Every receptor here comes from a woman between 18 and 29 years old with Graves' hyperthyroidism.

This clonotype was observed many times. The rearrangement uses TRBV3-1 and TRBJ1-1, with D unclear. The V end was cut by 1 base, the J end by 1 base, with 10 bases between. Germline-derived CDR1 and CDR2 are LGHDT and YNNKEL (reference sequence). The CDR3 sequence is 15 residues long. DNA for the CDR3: TGTGCCAGCAGCCAAGCATATTTTGGGAACACTGAAGCTTTCTTT. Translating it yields CASSQAYFGNTEAFF.

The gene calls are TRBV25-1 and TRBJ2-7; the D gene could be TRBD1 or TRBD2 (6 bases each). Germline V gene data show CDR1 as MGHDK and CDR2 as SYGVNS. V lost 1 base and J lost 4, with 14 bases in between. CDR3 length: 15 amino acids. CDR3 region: CASSEWGAMSYEQYF. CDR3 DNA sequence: TGTGCCAGCAGTGAATGGGGGGCTATGTCTTACGAGCAGTACTTC.

In DNA form, the CDR3 reads TGTGCCAGCACCTTCCTAACATGGGGACAGGGGTCCAATCAGCCCCAGCATTTT. Encoded protein: CASTFLTWGQGSNQPQHF. The chain employs TRBV12-3 or TRBV12-4 and TRBJ1-5, with 10 nucleotides matching TRBD1. The V segment lost 7 bases and the J segment 3 bases; nucleotides outside the gene matches: 15. There are 18 residues in the CDR3.

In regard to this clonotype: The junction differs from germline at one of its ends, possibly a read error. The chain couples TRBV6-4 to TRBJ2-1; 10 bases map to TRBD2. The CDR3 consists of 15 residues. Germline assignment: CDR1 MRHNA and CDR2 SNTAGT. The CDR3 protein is CASSETAGGPFEQFF. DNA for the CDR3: TGCGCCAGCAGTGAGACAGCGGGGGGGCCTTTTGAGCAGTTCTTC.

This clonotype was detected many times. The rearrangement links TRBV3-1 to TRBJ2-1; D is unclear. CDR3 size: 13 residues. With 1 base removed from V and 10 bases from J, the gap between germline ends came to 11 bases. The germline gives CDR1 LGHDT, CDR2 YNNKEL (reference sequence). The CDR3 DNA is TGTGCCAGCAGCCAAGCGGTGACCAGGGAGCAGTTCTTC. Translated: CASSQAVTREQFF.

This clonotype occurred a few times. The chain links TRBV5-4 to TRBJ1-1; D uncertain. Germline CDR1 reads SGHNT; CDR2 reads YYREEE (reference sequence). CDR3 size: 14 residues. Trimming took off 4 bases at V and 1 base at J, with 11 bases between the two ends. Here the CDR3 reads CASSPGVPNTEAFF. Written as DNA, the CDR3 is TGTGCCAGCAGCCCTGGGGTCCCGAACACTGAAGCTTTCTTT.

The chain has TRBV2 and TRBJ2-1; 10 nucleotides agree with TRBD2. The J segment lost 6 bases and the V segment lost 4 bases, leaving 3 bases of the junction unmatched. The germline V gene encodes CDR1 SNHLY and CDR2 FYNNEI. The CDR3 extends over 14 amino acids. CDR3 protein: CASSASGGTNEQFF. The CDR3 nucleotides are TGTGCCAGCAGTGCTAGCGGGGGTACCAATGAGCAGTTCTTC.

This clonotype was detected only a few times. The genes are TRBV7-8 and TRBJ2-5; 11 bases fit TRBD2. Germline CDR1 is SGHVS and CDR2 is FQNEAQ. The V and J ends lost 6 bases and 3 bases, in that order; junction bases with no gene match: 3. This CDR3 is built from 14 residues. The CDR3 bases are TGTGCCAGCAGGAAGACTAGCGGGAAAGAGACCCAGTACTTC. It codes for CASRKTSGKETQYF. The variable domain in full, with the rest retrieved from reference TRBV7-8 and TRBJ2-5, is GAGVSQSPRYKVAKRGQDVALRCDPISGHVSLFWYQQALGQGPEFLTYFQNEAQLDKSGLPSDRFFAERPEGSVSTLKIQRTQQEDSAVYLCASRKTSGKETQYFGPGTRLLVL.

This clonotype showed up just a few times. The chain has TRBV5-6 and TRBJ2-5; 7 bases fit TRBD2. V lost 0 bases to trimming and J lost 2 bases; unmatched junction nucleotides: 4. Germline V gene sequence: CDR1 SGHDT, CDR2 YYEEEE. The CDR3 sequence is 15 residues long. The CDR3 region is CASSLGRGGQETQYF. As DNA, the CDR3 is TGTGCCAGCAGCTTGGGGAGGGGAGGGCAAGAGACCCAGTACTTC.

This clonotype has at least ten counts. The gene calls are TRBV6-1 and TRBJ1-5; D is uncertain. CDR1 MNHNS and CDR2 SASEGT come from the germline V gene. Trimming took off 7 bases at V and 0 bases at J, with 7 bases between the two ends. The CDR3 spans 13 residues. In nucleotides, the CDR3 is TGTGCCAGCAAGGGCGGTAGCAATCAGCCCCAGCATTTT. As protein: CASKGGSNQPQHF.

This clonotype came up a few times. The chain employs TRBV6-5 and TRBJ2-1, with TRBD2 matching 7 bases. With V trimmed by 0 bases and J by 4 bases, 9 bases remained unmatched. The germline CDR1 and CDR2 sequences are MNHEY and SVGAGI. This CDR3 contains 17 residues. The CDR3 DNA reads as TGTGCCAGCAGTTACTCCTTCAGTAGCGGGTCTTACAATGAGCAGTTCTTC. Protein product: CASSYSFSSGSYNEQFF.

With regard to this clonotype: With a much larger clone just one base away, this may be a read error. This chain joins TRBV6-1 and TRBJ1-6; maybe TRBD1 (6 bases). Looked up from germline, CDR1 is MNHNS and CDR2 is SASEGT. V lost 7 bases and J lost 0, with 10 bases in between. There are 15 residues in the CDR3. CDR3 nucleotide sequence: TGTGCCAGCACTCCGGACAGCTCCTATAATTCACCCCTCCACTTT. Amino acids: CASTPDSSYNSPLHF.

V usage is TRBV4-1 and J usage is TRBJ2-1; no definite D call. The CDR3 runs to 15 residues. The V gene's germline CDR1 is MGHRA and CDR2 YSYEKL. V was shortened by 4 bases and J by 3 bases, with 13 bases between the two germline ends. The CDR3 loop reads CASSPKGSYYNEQFF. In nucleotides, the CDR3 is TGCGCCAGCAGCCCGAAGGGATCCTACTACAATGAGCAGTTCTTC.

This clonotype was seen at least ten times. This chain's CDR3 is CASSLSGGASEQYF. Here the CDR3 DNA reads TGTGCCAGCAGCTTATCTGGGGGAGCAAGCGAGCAGTACTTC. The chain combines TRBV7-2 with TRBJ2-7, with D tentatively TRBD1 or TRBD2 (5 bases each). Germline V lookup: CDR1 SGHTA, CDR2 FQGNSA. This CDR3 has 14 residues. Between the trimmed V and J ends, which lost 2 bases and 6 bases, there was a span of 14 bases.

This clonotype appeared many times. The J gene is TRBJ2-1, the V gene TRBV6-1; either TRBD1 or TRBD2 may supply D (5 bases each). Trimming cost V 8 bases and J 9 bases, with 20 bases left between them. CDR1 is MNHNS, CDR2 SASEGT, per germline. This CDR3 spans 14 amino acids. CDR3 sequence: CASGTGLGSGEQFF. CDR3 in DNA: TGTGCCAGCGGTACGGGGCTAGGGTCTGGTGAGCAGTTCTTC.

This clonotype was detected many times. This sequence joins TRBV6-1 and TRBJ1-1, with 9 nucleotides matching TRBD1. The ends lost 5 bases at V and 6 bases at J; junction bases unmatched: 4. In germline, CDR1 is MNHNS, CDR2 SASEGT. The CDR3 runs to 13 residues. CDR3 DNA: TGTGCCAGCAGTTTACAGGGGGCGGCTGAAGCTTTCTTT. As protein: CASSLQGAAEAFF.

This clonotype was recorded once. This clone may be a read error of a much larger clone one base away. The CDR3 DNA follows: TGTGCCAGCAGCCGGACTAGCGGAATCTACAATGAGCAGTACTTC. The encoded protein is CASSRTSGIYNEQYF. The chain is built from TRBV7-6 and TRBJ2-1; 10 bases are a match to TRBD2. Near its end, the DNA agrees better with TRBJ2-7, so the J call may be wrong. Germline CDR1 reads SGHVS; CDR2 reads FNYEAQ. This CDR3 spans 15 amino acids.

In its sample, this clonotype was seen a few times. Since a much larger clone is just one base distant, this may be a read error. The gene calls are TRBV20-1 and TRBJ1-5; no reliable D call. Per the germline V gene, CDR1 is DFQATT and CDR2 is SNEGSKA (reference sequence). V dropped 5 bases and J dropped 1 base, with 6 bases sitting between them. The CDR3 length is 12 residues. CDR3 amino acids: CSAGRSNQPQHF. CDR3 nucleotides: TGCAGTGCTGGTAGGAGCAATCAGCCCCAGCATTTT.

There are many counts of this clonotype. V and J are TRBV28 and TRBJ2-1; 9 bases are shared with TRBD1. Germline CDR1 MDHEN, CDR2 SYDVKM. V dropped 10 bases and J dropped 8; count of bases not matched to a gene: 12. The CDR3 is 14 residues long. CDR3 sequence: CATQWTGARDEQFF. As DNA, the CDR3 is TGTGCCACTCAGTGGACAGGGGCGAGGGATGAGCAGTTCTTC.

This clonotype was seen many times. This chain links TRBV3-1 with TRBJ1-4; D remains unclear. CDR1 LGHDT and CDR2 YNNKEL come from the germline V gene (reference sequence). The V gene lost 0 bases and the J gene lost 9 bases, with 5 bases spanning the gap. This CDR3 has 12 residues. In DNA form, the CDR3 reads TGTGCCAGCAGCCAAGATAGCCAAAAACTGTTTTTT. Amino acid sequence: CASSQDSQKLFF.

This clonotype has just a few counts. DNA of the CDR3: TGTGCCAGCAGCTTAGTACAGGGATCAAATAATTCACCCCTCCACTTT. This gives the protein CASSLVQGSNNSPLHF. The chain uses TRBV7-2 and TRBJ1-6, with D possibly matching TRBD1 (6 bases). This CDR3 has 16 residues. The V gene's germline CDR1 is SGHTA and CDR2 FQGNSA. V lost 1 base to trimming and J lost 5 bases, with 12 bases between them.

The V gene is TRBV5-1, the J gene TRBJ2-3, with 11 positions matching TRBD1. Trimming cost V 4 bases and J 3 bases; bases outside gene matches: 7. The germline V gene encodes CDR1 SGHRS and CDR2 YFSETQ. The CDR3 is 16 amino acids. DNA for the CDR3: TGCGCCAGCAGCCCTGGACAGGGGGCCGGGACAGATACGCAGTATTTT. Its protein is CASSPGQGAGTDTQYF. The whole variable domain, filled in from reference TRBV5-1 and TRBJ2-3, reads KAGVTQTPRYLIKTRGQQVTLSCSPISGHRSVSWYQQTPGQGLQFLFEYFSETQRNKGNFPGRFSGRQFSNSRSEMNVSTLELGDSALYLCASSPGQGAGTDTQYFGPGTRLTVL.

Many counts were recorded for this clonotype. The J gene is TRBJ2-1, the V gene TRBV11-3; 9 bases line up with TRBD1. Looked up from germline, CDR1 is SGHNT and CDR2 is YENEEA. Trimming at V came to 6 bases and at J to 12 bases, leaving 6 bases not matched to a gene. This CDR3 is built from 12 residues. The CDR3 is CASSFTGGVQFF. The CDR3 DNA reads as TGTGCCAGCAGTTTCACAGGGGGCGTGCAGTTCTTC.

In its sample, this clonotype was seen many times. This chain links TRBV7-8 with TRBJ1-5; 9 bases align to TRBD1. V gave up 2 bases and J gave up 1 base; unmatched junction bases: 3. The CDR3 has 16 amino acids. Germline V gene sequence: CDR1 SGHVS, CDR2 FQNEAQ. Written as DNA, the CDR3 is TGTGCCAGCAGCTTACCGGGGACAGGGAGCAATCAGCCCCAGCATTTT. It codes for CASSLPGTGSNQPQHF. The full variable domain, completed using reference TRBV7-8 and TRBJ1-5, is GAGVSQSPRYKVAKRGQDVALRCDPISGHVSLFWYQQALGQGPEFLTYFQNEAQLDKSGLPSDRFFAERPEGSVSTLKIQRTQQEDSAVYLCASSLPGTGSNQPQHFGDGTRLSIL.

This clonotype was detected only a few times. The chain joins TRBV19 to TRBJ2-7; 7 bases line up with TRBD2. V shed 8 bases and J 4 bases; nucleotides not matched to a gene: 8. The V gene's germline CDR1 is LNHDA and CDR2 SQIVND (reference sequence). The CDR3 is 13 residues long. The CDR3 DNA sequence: TGTGCCAGTGGGGAGGGAGAAGGATACGAGCAGTACTTC. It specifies CASGEGEGYEQYF.